The 21 T cell receptor beta chains in this list originate from one sample, sequenced in a study of T-cell reconstitution after alpha-beta-depleted transplantation in children (dated by TCRdb to the mid-2010s). Receptor amplification or capture employed PCR. Sequenced on an Illumina HiSeq 2500. TCR libraries were prepared with molecular barcoding, using unique molecular identifiers to normalize TCRbeta repertoire quantification. TCRdb trimmed the raw reads at Q25, called clones with MiXCR and kept productive beta chains. All rows with the same CDR3 protein become a single entry with the most common DNA and genes. In this sample the table shows about a million distinct CDR3 sequences, about 31% of which occur a single time. Clones ranked in the top ten supply roughly 31% of the sample. Explained via the paper, the treatment or condition label denotes: allogeneic hematopoietic cell transplantation with graft depleted of TCRalphabeta T cells and CD19 B cells.

The source material was PBMCs, mostly from graft donor cells, sampled 360 days after TCRalphabeta/CD19-depleted stem cell transplant. Receptors originate from a boy in the first two years of life who had a stem cell transplant for SCID, so the T cells may come from the graft donor.

This clonotype was observed many times. CDR3 bases: TGCGCCAGCAGCCAAGGGCTAGCGGGGGGCGGCGGTGAGCAGTTCTTC. Amino acid sequence: CASSQGLAGGGGEQFF. The chain uses TRBV4-1 and TRBJ2-1, with 11 bases that match TRBD2. With V trimmed by 1 base and J by 9 bases, 8 bases remained unmatched. Looked up from germline, CDR1 is MGHRA and CDR2 is YSYEKL. CDR3 length: 16 amino acids.

This clonotype was seen a handful of times. The rearrangement links TRBV5-1 to TRBJ2-6; TRBD1 aligns across 9 bases. Per the germline V gene, CDR1 is SGHRS and CDR2 is YFSETQ. Germline trimming cut 2 bases from V and 1 base from J; bases unmatched to any gene: 10. CDR3 length: 19 residues. The CDR3 nucleotides read TGCGCCAGCAGCTTCCGGGACAGGGAGCTTGTTTCTGGGGCCAACGTCCTGACTTTC. This sequence encodes CASSFRDRELVSGANVLTF. Full variable domain (rest looked up from reference TRBV5-1 and TRBJ2-6): KAGVTQTPRYLIKTRGQQVTLSCSPISGHRSVSWYQQTPGQGLQFLFEYFSETQRNKGNFPGRFSGRQFSNSRSEMNVSTLELGDSALYLCASSFRDRELVSGANVLTFGAGSRLTVL.

This clonotype came up a few times. This chain uses TRBV4-3 with TRBJ2-2; 9 bases agree with TRBD1. J gave up 5 bases and V 4 bases, and 8 bases lay outside the gene matches. This CDR3 region has 16 residues. Looked up from germline, CDR1 is LGHNA and CDR2 is YSLEER. The CDR3 bases are TGCGCCAGCAGCCCTGCCGGGACAGGGAGGACCGGGGAGCTGTTTTTT. Translating gives CASSPAGTGRTGELFF.

The chain employs TRBV27 and TRBJ2-7; no definite D call. V was trimmed by 5 bases and J by 3 bases, leaving 11 bases between them. Germline CDR1 MNHEY, CDR2 SMNVEV (reference sequence). This CDR3 region has 13 residues. This CDR3 is CASSQLYNYEQYF. In nucleotides, the CDR3 is TGTGCCAGCAGTCAACTATATAACTACGAGCAGTACTTC.

This clonotype showed up just a few times. The chain is built from TRBV27 and TRBJ2-7, with D maybe TRBD2 (6 bases). The CDR3 extends over 15 amino acids. The germline V and J ends were trimmed by 4 bases and 3 bases, with 16 bases remaining between them. Germline CDR1 is MNHEY and CDR2 is SMNVEV (reference sequence). In DNA, the CDR3 is TGTGCCAGCAGTTCCCTGACGGGGGTTAACTACGAGCAGTACTTC. Protein sequence: CASSSLTGVNYEQYF.

The table lists this clonotype with a few counts. V usage is TRBV5-1 and J usage is TRBJ1-3; maybe TRBD1 (5 bases). V was clipped by 3 bases and J by 10 bases, with 14 bases between them. This CDR3 spans 13 amino acids. Germline CDR1 and CDR2: SGHRS and YFSETQ. CDR3 sequence (DNA): TGCGCCAGCAGCTCGACGGACACGGGGACCATATATTTT. It encodes CASSSTDTGTIYF.

In this sample, this clonotype turned up a few times. V and J are TRBV6-2 or TRBV6-3 and TRBJ2-1; D is unclear. Per germline, CDR1 MNHEY and CDR2 SVGEGT. This CDR3 contains 12 residues. V gave up 2 bases and J gave up 7 bases, with 6 bases separating them. The CDR3 region is CASSYSQNEQFF. The CDR3 nucleotides are TGTGCCAGCAGTTACAGTCAAAATGAGCAGTTCTTC.

The chain joins TRBV5-1 to TRBJ1-6; TRBD1 aligns across 7 bases. CDR3 length equals 14 residues. With 7 bases clipped from V and 10 bases from J, the junction kept 11 bases outside the gene matches. Germline lookup yields CDR1 SGHRS and CDR2 YFSETQ. The CDR3 nucleotides are TGCGCCAGCGGACAGGAGACAGGGTCCTCACCCCTCCACTTT. Protein product: CASGQETGSSPLHF.

The V call is TRBV5-1, the J call TRBJ2-2; 15 bases align to TRBD2. Looked up from germline, CDR1 is SGHRS and CDR2 is YFSETQ. CDR3 length: 18 amino acids. Trimming at V came to 4 bases and at J to 1 base, leaving 5 bases not matched to a gene. The CDR3 region is CASSRGTSGGKNTGELFF. The DNA of the CDR3 is TGCGCCAGCAGCCGCGGGACTAGCGGGGGGAAGAACACCGGGGAGCTGTTTTTT. Full variable domain (missing parts from reference TRBV5-1 and TRBJ2-2): KAGVTQTPRYLIKTRGQQVTLSCSPISGHRSVSWYQQTPGQGLQFLFEYFSETQRNKGNFPGRFSGRQFSNSRSEMNVSTLELGDSALYLCASSRGTSGGKNTGELFFGEGSRLTVL.

In this sample, this clonotype turned up a few times. V usage is TRBV20-1 and J usage is TRBJ2-3, with 10 bases that match TRBD2. J gave up 2 bases and V 5 bases, and 7 bases lay outside the gene matches. Germline CDR1 DFQATT, CDR2 SNEGSKA (reference sequence). This CDR3 has 15 residues. CDR3 protein: CSAELSGGATDTQYF. The CDR3 region has the DNA TGCAGTGCTGAACTGAGCGGGGGGGCCACAGATACGCAGTATTTT.

The CDR3 DNA is TGTGCCAGCAGACGACAGGGGGCATCAGGCTACGAGCAGTACTTC. Translation gives CASRRQGASGYEQYF. V gene TRBV4-2 combines with J gene TRBJ2-7, with 10 nucleotides matching TRBD1. Germline V gene lookup returns CDR1 LGHNA and CDR2 YNFKEQ. Trimming removed 6 bases from V and 3 bases from J; junction bases left unmatched: 8. The CDR3 has 15 amino acids.

The J gene is TRBJ2-3, the V gene TRBV11-3; tentative D call: TRBD1 (6 bases). CDR1 is SGHNT, CDR2 YENEEA, per germline. V gave up 6 bases and J gave up 4 bases, with 20 bases separating them. This CDR3 spans 16 amino acids. CDR3 sequence (DNA): TGTGCCAGCAGTCGGAGCGGCCAGGGGAAGGCAGATACGCAGTATTTT. Translating it yields CASSRSGQGKADTQYF. Full variable domain (rest looked up from reference TRBV11-3 and TRBJ2-3): EAGVVQSPRYKIIEKKQPVAFWCNPISGHNTLYWYLQNLGQGPELLIRYENEEAVDDSQLPKDRFSAERLKGVDSTLKIQPAELGDSAVYLCASSRSGQGKADTQYFGPGTRLTVL.

This clonotype was seen a few times. J is TRBJ2-1 and V is TRBV10-3; 14 bases match TRBD2. The V gene end was trimmed by 10 bases and the J gene end by 9 bases; junction bases not matched to a gene: 8. This CDR3 is 14 amino acids long. Germline V gene data show CDR1 as ENHRY and CDR2 as SYGVKD. CDR3 amino acids: CATSSGLAGAEQFF. In DNA, the CDR3 is TGTGCCACCTCCTCGGGACTAGCGGGGGCTGAGCAGTTCTTC.

This clonotype was counted only a few times. The J gene is TRBJ2-1, the V gene TRBV4-3; D may be TRBD1 (6 bases). CDR3 length: 17 residues. Germline V gives CDR1 LGHNA, CDR2 YSLEER. V lost 4 bases, J lost 0 bases, and 16 bases lay in between. CDR3 coding DNA: TGCGCCAGCAGCCCAGGGGTGAGGGACGCCTCCTACAATGAGCAGTTCTTC. It is translated as CASSPGVRDASYNEQFF.

The rearrangement links TRBV4-2 to TRBJ2-1, with D possibly matching TRBD2 (6 bases). Germline V gene data show CDR1 as LGHNA and CDR2 as YNFKEQ. The CDR3 totals 15 residues. V dropped 5 bases and J dropped 9 bases, with 20 bases sitting between them. CDR3 region: CASSGLAAGRGEQFF. CDR3 coding DNA: TGTGCCAGCAGCGGATTAGCGGCGGGGCGTGGTGAGCAGTTCTTC.

In its sample, this clonotype was seen a few times. The chain has TRBV7-2 and TRBJ1-6, with D possibly matching TRBD1 (5 bases). CDR3 length: 16 amino acids. Germline V lookup: CDR1 SGHTA, CDR2 FQGNSA. V lost 7 bases and J lost 0, with 13 bases in between. The CDR3 spells CASNLWGGSYNSPLHF. The CDR3 DNA is TGTGCCAGCAACCTCTGGGGGGGCTCCTATAATTCACCCCTCCACTTT.

The chain links TRBV7-9 to TRBJ2-3; TRBD2 is a possible D gene (5 bases). The CDR3 is 17 amino acids. V lost 1 base to trimming and J lost 3 bases, with 17 bases between them. From germline, CDR1 is SEHNR and CDR2 FQNEAQ (reference sequence). The CDR3 sequence: CASSLVLVNAKTDTQYF. CDR3 coding DNA: TGTGCCAGCAGCTTAGTACTAGTTAACGCGAAAACAGATACGCAGTATTTT.

The chain employs TRBV12-3 or TRBV12-4 and TRBJ2-3; D gene ambiguous. The CDR3 has 14 residues. V gave up 6 bases and J gave up 1 base, with 11 bases separating them. In nucleotides, the CDR3 is TGTGCCAGCAGCCACTTGGGCGGCACAGATACGCAGTATTTT. Protein sequence: CASSHLGGTDTQYF.

Here the CDR3 DNA reads TGTGCCAGCTCACCAGTCTTTGGGAATCAGCCCCAGCATTTT. This gives the protein CASSPVFGNQPQHF. The chain is built from TRBV18 and TRBJ1-5; D gene uncertain. This CDR3 spans 14 amino acids. The V and J ends lost 2 bases and 4 bases respectively, with 9 bases between them. From germline, CDR1 is KGHSH and CDR2 LQKENI.

In this sample, this clonotype turned up a few times. This chain uses TRBV4-3 with TRBJ2-3; TRBD1 agrees at 10 bases. The germline V gene has CDR1 LGHNA and CDR2 YSLEER. The V and J ends lost 3 bases and 4 bases, in that order; junction bases with no gene match: 7. CDR3 length: 16 residues. CDR3 residues: CASSQIDRGLADTQYF. The CDR3 DNA is TGCGCCAGCAGCCAGATAGACAGGGGGCTAGCAGATACGCAGTATTTT.

A word on this clonotype: The CDR3 does not end in the conserved phenylalanine or tryptophan, so this is likely a read error. The chain uses TRBV14 and TRBJ2-2, with D maybe TRBD1 (5 bases). CDR1 and CDR2 from the germline V gene are SGHDN and FVKESK. The CDR3 spans 17 residues. Trimming took off 0 bases at V and 5 bases at J, with 16 bases between the two ends. The CDR3 DNA sequence: TGTGCCAGCAGCCAAGATCGGTGGCAGGGTCGTACCGGGGAGCTGTTTCTT. Its protein product is CASSQDRWQGRTGELFL.